This record covers a single TCR beta chain. The germline V and J ends were trimmed by 4 bases and 1 base, with 4 bases remaining between them. The CDR3 runs 12 residues. Per germline, CDR1 SGHNT and CDR2 YENEEA. These data are taken from a study of blood T cell repertoires in COVID-19. TCRdb keeps only in-frame clones here, not all; method: immunoSEQ multiplex PCR. The sample lists 200,000 to 300,000 clones, more than 75% occurring once. This TCR was sampled from a woman in her forties who had recovered from COVID-19. The chain joins TRBV11-3 to TRBJ1-1; D remains unclear. Sequencing was carried out using peripheral blood. The CDR3, as DNA: TGTGCCAGCAGCTGGGCGAACACTGAAGCTTTCTTT. It yields the protein CASSWANTEAFF.